This T cell receptor beta chain was sequenced for a study of cytomegalovirus exposure and HLA in healthy donors. Study-wide findings and caveats: Association of a missense DCLRE1C variant with TCR beta V- and J-gene trimming was reported in a later analysis.

PCR used 60 Vbeta primers and 13 Jbeta primers. Profiled with immunoSEQ multiplex PCR; TCRdb holds only in-frame clones, not every one. The sample gives some 180,000 clones, 85% of which show up once; about 2% is in the top ten. V was trimmed by 4 bases and J by 0 bases, leaving 7 bases between them. The CDR3 consists of 15 residues. Germline-derived CDR1 and CDR2 are LGHNA and YSLEER. Of note for this clone: The antigen is unknown.

The source material was PBMCs. The V gene is TRBV4-3, the J gene TRBJ2-6; D not resolved. This TCR came from a woman aged 45-60 years in good health and CMV-seronegative. CDR3 loop: CASSRRGSGANVLTF. The DNA of the CDR3 is TGCGCCAGCAGCCGACGAGGCTCTGGGGCCAACGTCCTGACTTTC.